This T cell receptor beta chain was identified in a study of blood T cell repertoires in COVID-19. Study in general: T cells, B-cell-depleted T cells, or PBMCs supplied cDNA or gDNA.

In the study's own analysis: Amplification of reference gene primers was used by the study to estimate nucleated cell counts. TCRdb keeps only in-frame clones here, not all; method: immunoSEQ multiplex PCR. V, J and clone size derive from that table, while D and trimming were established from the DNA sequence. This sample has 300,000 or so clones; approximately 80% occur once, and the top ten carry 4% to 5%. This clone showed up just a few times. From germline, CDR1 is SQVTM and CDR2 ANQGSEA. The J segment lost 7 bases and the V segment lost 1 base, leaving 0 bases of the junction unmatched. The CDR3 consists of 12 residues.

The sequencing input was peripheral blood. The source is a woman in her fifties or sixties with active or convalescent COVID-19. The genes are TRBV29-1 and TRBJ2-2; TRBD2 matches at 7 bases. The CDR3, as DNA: TGCAGCGTTGAAGGGACTAGCGGGGAGCTGTTTTTT. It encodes CSVEGTSGELFF.